The rows below give T cell receptor beta chains drawn from one sample of a study of blood T cell repertoires in COVID-19. Libraries were prepared by immunoSEQ multiplex PCR; TCRdb keeps only in-frame clonotypes and omits some of them. This table has about 100,000 clones, 71% appearing once. What was sequenced was peripheral blood. The origin of the receptors is a woman aged 40 to 50 with acute or convalescent COVID-19. Each CDR3 is given with its conserved first and last residue. Each record gives: V gene, J gene, D gene, clone size, CDR3 protein, CDR3 DNA. D genes are given only for firm matches. Size is stated for part of the rows, as once, few or many counts, or as a class when the clone is expanded.

V: TRBV5-6
J: TRBJ2-1
D: TRBD2
size: .
CDR3: CASSLTPGGYNEQFF
DNA: TGTGCCAGCAGCTTAACGCCGGGAGGTTACAATGAGCAGTTCTTC

V: TRBV12-3/TRBV12-4
J: TRBJ1-6
D: .
size: .
CDR3: CASSLQGTPLHF
DNA: TGTGCCAGCAGTTTACAGGGAACACCCCTCCACTTT

V: TRBV7-2
J: TRBJ1-2
D: TRBD1
size: .
CDR3: CASRVGDRGSGYTF
DNA: TGTGCCAGCAGGGTGGGGGACAGGGGAAGTGGCTACACCTTC

V: TRBV21-1
J: TRBJ1-5
D: .
size: .
CDR3: CASTQHTGSDQPQHF
DNA: TGTGCCAGCACTCAGCATACAGGGTCTGATCAGCCCCAGCATTTT

V: TRBV5-6
J: TRBJ2-7
D: TRBD2
size: .
CDR3: CASSPSGGYEQYF
DNA: TGTGCCAGCAGCCCGAGCGGGGGCTACGAGCAGTACTTC

V: TRBV5-1
J: TRBJ2-1
D: TRBD1
size: few
CDR3: CASSPQVGQGFREQFF
DNA: TGCGCCAGCAGCCCACAAGTAGGACAGGGTTTTCGTGAGCAGTTCTTC

V: TRBV14
J: TRBJ2-3
D: .
size: .
CDR3: CASNQYGGQVLNTQYF
DNA: TGTGCCAGCAACCAGTACGGGGGGCAGGTGTTGAATACGCAGTATTTT

V: TRBV19
J: TRBJ1-2
D: TRBD1
size: once
CDR3: CASRTGQVSGYTF
DNA: TGTGCCAGTAGAACGGGACAGGTGTCTGGCTACACCTTC

V: TRBV7-2
J: TRBJ1-1
D: TRBD1
size: .
CDR3: CASSGNRGMNTEAFF
DNA: TGTGCCAGCAGCGGCAACAGGGGAATGAACACTGAAGCTTTCTTT

V: TRBV4-1
J: TRBJ2-5
D: TRBD1
size: .
CDR3: CASSNTGGSGETQYF
DNA: TGCGCCAGCAGCAATACAGGGGGCTCTGGAGAGACCCAGTACTTC

V: TRBV5-1
J: TRBJ2-4
D: TRBD1
size: .
CDR3: CASSLGQTINIQYF
DNA: TGCGCCAGCAGCCTGGGACAGACGATCAACATTCAGTACTTC

V: TRBV28
J: TRBJ1-4
D: TRBD1
size: .
CDR3: CASSLYTTGAGNEKLFF
DNA: TGTGCCAGCAGTTTATACACCACAGGGGCGGGGAATGAAAAACTGTTTTTT

V: TRBV6-5
J: TRBJ2-7
D: .
size: .
CDR3: CASRAQGTGYEQYF
DNA: TGTGCCAGCAGAGCGCAGGGGACGGGGTACGAGCAGTACTTC

V: TRBV9
J: TRBJ2-1
D: TRBD2
size: .
CDR3: CASSVTSGGSFGEQFF
DNA: TGTGCCAGCAGCGTAACTAGCGGGGGGTCCTTCGGTGAGCAGTTCTTC

V: TRBV4-1
J: TRBJ1-2
D: TRBD1
size: many
CDR3: CASSPLSTGGYGYTF
DNA: TGCGCCAGCAGCCCACTTTCGACAGGGGGCTATGGCTACACCTTC

V: TRBV5-6
J: TRBJ1-2
D: .
size: few
CDR3: CASSLGRGGYTF
DNA: TGTGCCAGCAGCTTGGGACGAGGGGGCTACACCTTC

V: TRBV5-1
J: TRBJ1-1
D: .
size: .
CDR3: CASSAEGQRMNTEAFF
DNA: TGCGCCAGCAGCGCAGAGGGACAAAGAATGAACACTGAAGCTTTCTTT

V: TRBV4-2
J: TRBJ2-3
D: TRBD2
size: .
CDR3: CASSFTGGQSTDTQYF
DNA: TGTGCCAGCAGCTTCACGGGGGGTCAAAGCACAGATACGCAGTATTTT

V: TRBV24-1
J: TRBJ2-5
D: .
size: once
CDR3: CATSEGQGEETQYF
DNA: TGTGCCACCAGTGAAGGGCAGGGCGAAGAGACCCAGTACTTC

V: TRBV28
J: TRBJ2-3
D: TRBD2
size: .
CDR3: CASRSGTSGGITDTQYF
DNA: TGTGCCAGCAGATCCGGGACTAGCGGGGGAATCACAGATACGCAGTATTTT

V: TRBV4-2
J: TRBJ1-1
D: TRBD1
size: .
CDR3: CASSLGSGTGELNTEAFF
DNA: TGTGCCAGCAGCCTCGGCTCCGGGACAGGAGAATTGAACACTGAAGCTTTCTTT

V: TRBV7-9
J: TRBJ1-1
D: TRBD1
size: .
CDR3: CASSGQGGTEAFF
DNA: TGTGCCAGCAGCGGACAGGGAGGAACTGAAGCTTTCTTT

V: TRBV3-1/TRBV3-2
J: TRBJ1-2
D: .
size: .
CDR3: CASSQGANLNYGYTF
DNA: TGTGCCAGCAGCCAGGGAGCGAACTTAAACTATGGCTACACCTTC

V: TRBV11-2
J: TRBJ2-7
D: .
size: once
CDR3: CASSIYSEQYF
DNA: TGTGCCAGCAGCATCTACAGCGAGCAGTACTTC

V: TRBV2
J: TRBJ2-7
D: .
size: few
CDR3: CASSAQGFKGDEQYF
DNA: TGTGCCAGCAGTGCACAGGGATTCAAAGGGGACGAGCAGTACTTC